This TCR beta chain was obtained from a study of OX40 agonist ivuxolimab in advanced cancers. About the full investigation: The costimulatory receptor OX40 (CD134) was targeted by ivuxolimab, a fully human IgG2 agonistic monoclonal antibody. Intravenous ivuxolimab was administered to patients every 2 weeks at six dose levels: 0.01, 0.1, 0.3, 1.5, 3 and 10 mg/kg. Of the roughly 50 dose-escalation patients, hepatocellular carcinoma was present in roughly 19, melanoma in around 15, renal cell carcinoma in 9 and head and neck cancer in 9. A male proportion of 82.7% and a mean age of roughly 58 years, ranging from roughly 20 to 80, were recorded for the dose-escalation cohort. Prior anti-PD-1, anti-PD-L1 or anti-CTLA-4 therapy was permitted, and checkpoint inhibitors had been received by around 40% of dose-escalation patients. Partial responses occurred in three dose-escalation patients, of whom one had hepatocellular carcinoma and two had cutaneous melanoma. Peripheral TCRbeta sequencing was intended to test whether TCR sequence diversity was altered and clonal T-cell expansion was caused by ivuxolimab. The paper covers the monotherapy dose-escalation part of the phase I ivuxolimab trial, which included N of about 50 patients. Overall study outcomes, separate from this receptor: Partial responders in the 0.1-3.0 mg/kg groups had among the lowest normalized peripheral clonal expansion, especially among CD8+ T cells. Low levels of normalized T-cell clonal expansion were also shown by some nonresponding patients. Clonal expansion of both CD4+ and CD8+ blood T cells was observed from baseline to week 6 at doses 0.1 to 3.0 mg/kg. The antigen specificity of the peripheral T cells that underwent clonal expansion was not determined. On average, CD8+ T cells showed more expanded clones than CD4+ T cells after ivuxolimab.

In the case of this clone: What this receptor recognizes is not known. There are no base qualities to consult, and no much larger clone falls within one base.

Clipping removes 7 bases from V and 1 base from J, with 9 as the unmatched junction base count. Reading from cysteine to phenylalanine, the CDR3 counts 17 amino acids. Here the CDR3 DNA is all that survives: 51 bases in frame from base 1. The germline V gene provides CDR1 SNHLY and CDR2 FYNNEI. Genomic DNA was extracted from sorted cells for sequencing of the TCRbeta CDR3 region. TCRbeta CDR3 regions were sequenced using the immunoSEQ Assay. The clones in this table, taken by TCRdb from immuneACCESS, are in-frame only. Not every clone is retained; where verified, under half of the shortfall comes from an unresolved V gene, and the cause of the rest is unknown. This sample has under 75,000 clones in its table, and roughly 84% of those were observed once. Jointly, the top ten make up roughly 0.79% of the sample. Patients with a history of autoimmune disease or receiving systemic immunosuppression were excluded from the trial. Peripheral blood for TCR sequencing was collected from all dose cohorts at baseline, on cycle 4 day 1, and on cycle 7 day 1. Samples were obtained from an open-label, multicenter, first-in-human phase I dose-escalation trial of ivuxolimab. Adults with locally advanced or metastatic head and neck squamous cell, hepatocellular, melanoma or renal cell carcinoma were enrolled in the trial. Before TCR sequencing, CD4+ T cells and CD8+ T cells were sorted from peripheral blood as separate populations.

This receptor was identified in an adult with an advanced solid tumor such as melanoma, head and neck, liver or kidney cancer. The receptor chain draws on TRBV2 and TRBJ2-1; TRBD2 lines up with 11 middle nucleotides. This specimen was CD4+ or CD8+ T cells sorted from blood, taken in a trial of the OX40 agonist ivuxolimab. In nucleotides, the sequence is TGTGCCAGCAAGGGTAGCGGGAGGGCCAGTTCCTACAATGAGCAGTTCTTC. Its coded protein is CASKGSGRASSYNEQFF.